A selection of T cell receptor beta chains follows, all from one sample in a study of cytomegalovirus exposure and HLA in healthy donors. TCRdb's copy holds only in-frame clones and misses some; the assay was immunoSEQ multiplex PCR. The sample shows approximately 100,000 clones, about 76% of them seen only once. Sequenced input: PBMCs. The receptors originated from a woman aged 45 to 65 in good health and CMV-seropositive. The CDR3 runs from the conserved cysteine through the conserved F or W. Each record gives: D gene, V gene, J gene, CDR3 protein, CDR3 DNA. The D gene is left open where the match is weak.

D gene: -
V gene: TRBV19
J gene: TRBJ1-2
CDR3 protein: CASSSTGGSSYGYTF
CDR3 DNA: TGTGCCAGTAGTTCTACAGGTGGGTCGAGCTATGGCTACACCTTC

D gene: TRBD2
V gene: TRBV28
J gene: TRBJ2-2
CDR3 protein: CASSLAGGRNTGELFF
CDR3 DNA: TGTGCCAGCAGTTTAGCGGGGGGCCGGAACACCGGGGAGCTGTTTTTT

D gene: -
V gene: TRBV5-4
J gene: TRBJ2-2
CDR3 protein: CASSSGQYTGELFF
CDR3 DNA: TGTGCCAGCAGCAGTGGACAGTACACCGGGGAGCTGTTTTTT

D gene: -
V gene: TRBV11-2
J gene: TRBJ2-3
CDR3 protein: CASSFMDSASATQYF
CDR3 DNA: TGTGCCAGCAGCTTTATGGACTCCGCCTCCGCTACGCAGTATTTT

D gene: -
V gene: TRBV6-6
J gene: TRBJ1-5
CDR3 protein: CASKTGGEGPQHF
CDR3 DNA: TGTGCCAGCAAAACGGGGGGCGAGGGGCCCCAGCATTTT

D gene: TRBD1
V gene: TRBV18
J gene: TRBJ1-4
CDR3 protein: CASSTGNEKLFF
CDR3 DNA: TGTGCCAGCTCGACAGGGAATGAAAAACTGTTTTTT

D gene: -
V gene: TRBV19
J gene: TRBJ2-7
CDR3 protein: CASSMRGGLAYEQYF
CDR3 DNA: TGTGCCAGTAGTATGCGGGGCGGCCTGGCCTACGAGCAGTACTTC

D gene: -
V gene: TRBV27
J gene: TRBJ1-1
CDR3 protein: CASSLGRVNTEAFF
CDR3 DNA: TGTGCCAGCAGTTTGGGCAGGGTGAACACTGAAGCTTTCTTT

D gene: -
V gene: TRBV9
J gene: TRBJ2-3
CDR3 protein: CASGPGDTQYF
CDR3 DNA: TGTGCCAGCGGCCCCGGGGATACGCAGTATTTT

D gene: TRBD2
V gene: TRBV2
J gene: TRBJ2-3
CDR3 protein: CASGRSGGTDTQYF
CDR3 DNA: TGTGCCAGCGGGCGGAGCGGGGGCACAGATACGCAGTATTTT

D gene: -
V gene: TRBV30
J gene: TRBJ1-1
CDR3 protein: CAWSYTVNTEAFF
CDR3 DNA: TGTGCCTGGAGTTATACAGTTAACACTGAAGCTTTCTTT

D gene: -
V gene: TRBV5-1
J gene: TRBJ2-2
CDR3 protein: CATSPDRRDGELFF
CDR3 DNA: TGCGCCACATCCCCTGACAGGAGAGACGGGGAGCTGTTTTTT

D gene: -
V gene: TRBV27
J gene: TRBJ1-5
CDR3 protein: CASRPTGSNQPQHF
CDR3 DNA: TGTGCCAGCAGGCCGACAGGTAGCAATCAGCCCCAGCATTTT

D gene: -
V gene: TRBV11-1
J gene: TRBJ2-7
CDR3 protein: CASSLSSPATYEQYF
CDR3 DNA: TGTGCCAGCAGCTTAAGTTCCCCCGCAACTTACGAGCAGTACTTC

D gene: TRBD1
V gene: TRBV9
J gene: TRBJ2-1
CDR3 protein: CASSSTGATYNEQFF
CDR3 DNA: TGTGCCAGCAGCTCTACAGGGGCGACCTACAATGAGCAGTTCTTC

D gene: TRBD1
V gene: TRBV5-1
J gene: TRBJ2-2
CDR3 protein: CASSTTPGQGAGELFF
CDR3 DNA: TGCGCCAGCAGTACGACCCCGGGACAGGGGGCCGGGGAGCTGTTTTTT